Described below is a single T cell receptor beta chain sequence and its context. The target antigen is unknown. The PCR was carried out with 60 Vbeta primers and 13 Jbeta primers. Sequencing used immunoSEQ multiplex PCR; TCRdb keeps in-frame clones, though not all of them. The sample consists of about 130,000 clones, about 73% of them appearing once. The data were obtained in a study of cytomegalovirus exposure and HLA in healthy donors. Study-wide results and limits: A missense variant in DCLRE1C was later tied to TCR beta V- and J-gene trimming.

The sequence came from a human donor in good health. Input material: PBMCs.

Here the CDR3 DNA reads TGCGCCAGCAGCCAAGCGGGAGGGAGTGGTGGCTTCGGCAGGGGCACTGAAGCTTTCTTT. Its translation is CASSQAGGSGGFGRGTEAFF. V gene TRBV4-3 combines with J gene TRBJ1-1; a possible D gene is TRBD1 (6 bases). The germline CDR1 and CDR2 sequences are LGHNA and YSLEER. The CDR3 length is 20 residues. Trimming pared 1 base from V and 4 bases from J, leaving 28 bases between.